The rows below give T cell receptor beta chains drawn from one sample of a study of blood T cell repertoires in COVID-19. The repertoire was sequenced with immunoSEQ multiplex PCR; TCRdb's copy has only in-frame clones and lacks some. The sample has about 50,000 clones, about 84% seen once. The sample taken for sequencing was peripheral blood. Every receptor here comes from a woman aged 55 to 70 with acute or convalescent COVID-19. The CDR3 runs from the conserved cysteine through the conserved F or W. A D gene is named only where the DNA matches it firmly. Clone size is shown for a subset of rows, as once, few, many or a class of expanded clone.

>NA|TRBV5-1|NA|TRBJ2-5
TGCGCCAGCAGCTTGGTGGCAGGGAACTACCAAGAGACCCAGTACTTC
CASSLVAGNYQETQYF
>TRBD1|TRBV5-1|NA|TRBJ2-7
TGCGCCAGCAGCTGGGGACAGGGGTACGAGCAGTACTTC
CASSWGQGYEQYF
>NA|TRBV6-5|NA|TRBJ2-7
TGTGCCAGCAGTTCCCGACGGGGGTCCTACGAGCAGTACTTC
CASSSRRGSYEQYF
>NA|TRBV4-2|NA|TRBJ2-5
TGTGCCAGCAGCCAAGATCCTCCTCCAGAGACCCAGTACTTC
CASSQDPPPETQYF
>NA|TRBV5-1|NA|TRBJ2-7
TGCGCCAGCAGCTTATCCCACCCCGGGGCTAGCGACGAGCAGTACTTC
CASSLSHPGASDEQYF
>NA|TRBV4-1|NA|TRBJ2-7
TGCGCCAGCAGCCAAGCCCAAAGAGGGTTACTCTACGAGCAGTACTTC
CASSQAQRGLLYEQYF
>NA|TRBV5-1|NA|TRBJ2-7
TGCGCCAGCAAACGCGGCGGCGGCCTTTACGAGCAGTACTTC
CASKRGGGLYEQYF
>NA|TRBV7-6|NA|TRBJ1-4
TGTGCCAGCAGCCAGACAGCAACTAATGAAAAACTGTTTTTT
CASSQTATNEKLFF
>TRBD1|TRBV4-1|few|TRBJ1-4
TGCGCCAGCAGCCAAGAAAGGACAGGGTCGGATGAAAAACTGTTTTTT
CASSQERTGSDEKLFF
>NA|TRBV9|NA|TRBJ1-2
TGTGCCAGCAGCGAAGACCGGGATTTCTATGGCTACACCTTC
CASSEDRDFYGYTF
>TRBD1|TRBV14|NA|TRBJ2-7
TGTGCCAGCAGCCGGGTACCGGGACAGCTCTACGAGCAGTACTTC
CASSRVPGQLYEQYF
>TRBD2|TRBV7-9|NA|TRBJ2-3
TGTGCCAGCAGCTCTTCGAGCGGGAGCGGTTCAGATACGCAGTATTTT
CASSSSSGSGSDTQYF
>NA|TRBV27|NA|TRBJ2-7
TGTGCCAGCAGGGCGACAGTTTCCTACGAGCAGTACTTC
CASRATVSYEQYF
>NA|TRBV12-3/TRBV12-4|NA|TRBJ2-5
TGTGCCAGCAGCCGAGGGTCCCAAGAGACCCAGTACTTC
CASSRGSQETQYF
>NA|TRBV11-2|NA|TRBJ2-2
TGTGCCAGCAGCTTAGTTGGAGGGTCGAACACCGGGGAGCTGTTTTTT
CASSLVGGSNTGELFF
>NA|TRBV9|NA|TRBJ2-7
TGTGCCAGCAGCCCCCGGGGCGGGGACTACGAGCAGTACTTC
CASSPRGGDYEQYF
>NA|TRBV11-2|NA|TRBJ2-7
TGTGCCAGCAGCTTACGCAGACTCCAGGGGTACGAGCAGTACTTC
CASSLRRLQGYEQYF
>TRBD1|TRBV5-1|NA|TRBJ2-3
TGCGCCAGCAGCCCAGGGACAGGGGGCCGGACAGATACGCAGTATTTT
CASSPGTGGRTDTQYF
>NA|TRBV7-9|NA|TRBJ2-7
TGTGCCAGCAGCCTGACTAGTCTTTCGTACGAGCAGTACTTC
CASSLTSLSYEQYF
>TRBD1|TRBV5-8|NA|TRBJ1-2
TGTGCCAGCAGCTTGTCTCCTAACAGGGGCTCTGGCTACACCTTC
CASSLSPNRGSGYTF
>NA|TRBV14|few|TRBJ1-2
TGTGCCAGCAGCCTAGAGACGGGGGTTTATGGCTACACCTTC
CASSLETGVYGYTF
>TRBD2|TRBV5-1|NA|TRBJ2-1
TGCGCCAGCAGCCCAGAACTAGCGGGAACTTACAATGAGCAGTTCTTC
CASSPELAGTYNEQFF
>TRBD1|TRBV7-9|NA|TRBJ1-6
TGTGCCAGCAGCCGGACAGGAGGGAATTCACCCCTCCACTTT
CASSRTGGNSPLHF
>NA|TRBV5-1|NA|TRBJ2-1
TGCGCCAGCAGCTTGACTGGAGGACTATCTGGATACAATGAGCAGTTCTTC
CASSLTGGLSGYNEQFF
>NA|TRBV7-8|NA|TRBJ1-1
TGTGCCAGCAGCCCTATCGGGATATCTGAAGCTTTCTTT
CASSPIGISEAFF
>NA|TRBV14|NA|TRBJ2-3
TGTGCCAGCAGCCCCCGGGTCATTTACACAGATACGCAGTATTTT
CASSPRVIYTDTQYF
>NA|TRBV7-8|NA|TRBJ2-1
TGTGCCAGCAGCTTTTTAACTAAGAACAATGAGCAGTTCTTC
CASSFLTKNNEQFF
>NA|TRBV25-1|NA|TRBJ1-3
TGTGCCAGCAGTGAATTCGGCTCTGGAAACACCATATATTTT
CASSEFGSGNTIYF
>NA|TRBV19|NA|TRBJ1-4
TGTGCCAGTAGTATAACCGGGGACAAGCTTGAAAAACTGTTTTTT
CASSITGDKLEKLFF
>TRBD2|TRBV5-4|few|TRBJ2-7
TGTGCCAGCAGCTTAAGCGGGAGGGCCGAGTACGAGCAGTACTTC
CASSLSGRAEYEQYF
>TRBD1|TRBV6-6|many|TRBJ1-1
TGTGCCAGCAGTCCAGGGATGGGACAGGGACTCATGAACACTGAAGCTTTCTTT
CASSPGMGQGLMNTEAFF